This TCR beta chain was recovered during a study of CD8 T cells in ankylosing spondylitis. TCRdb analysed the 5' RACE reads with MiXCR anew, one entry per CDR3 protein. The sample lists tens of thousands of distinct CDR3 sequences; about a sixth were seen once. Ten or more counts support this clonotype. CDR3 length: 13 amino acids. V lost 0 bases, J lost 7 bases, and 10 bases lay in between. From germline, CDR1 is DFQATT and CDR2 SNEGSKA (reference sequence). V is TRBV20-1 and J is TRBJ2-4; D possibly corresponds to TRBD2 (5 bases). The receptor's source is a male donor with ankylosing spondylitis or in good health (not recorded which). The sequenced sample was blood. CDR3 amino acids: CSARDSGYNIQYF. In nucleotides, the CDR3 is TGCAGTGCTAGAGATTCGGGATATAACATTCAGTACTTC.